This T cell receptor beta chain was captured in a study of identical twins. The sample holds many counts of this clonotype. V dropped 0 bases and J dropped 7; count of bases not matched to a gene: 5. The CDR3 spans 14 residues. CDR1 is SGHRS, CDR2 YFSETQ, per germline. A single record per CDR3 protein comes from TCRdb applying MiXCR to the 5' RACE reads. This sample carries hundreds of thousands of distinct CDR3 sequences, roughly 6.6% of them seen once, and the ten largest clones take 1.5% to 2%. This same sample was also taken into another study, of yellow fever vaccine responses in identical twins.

The V call is TRBV5-1, the J call TRBJ1-1; 8 bases map to TRBD1. The TCR comes from a woman in her late teens or twenties in good health. The sample taken for sequencing was PBMCs. The CDR3 reads CASSLERQGIEAFF. The CDR3 DNA is TGCGCCAGCAGCTTGGAACGACAGGGGATTGAAGCTTTCTTT.